One TCR beta chain is described in this entry. These data originate in a study of blood T cell repertoires in COVID-19. Turning to the study itself: Nucleic acid was either cDNA or gDNA, and it came from T cells, B-cell-depleted T cells, or PBMCs.

After removal of 2 bases from V and 0 bases from J, the junction contained 1 base not matched to a gene. The CDR3 consists of 15 residues. The germline CDR1 and CDR2 sequences are MNHEY and SVGAGI. Only in-frame clones appear in the TCRdb table, and some are missing; sequencing was by immunoSEQ multiplex PCR. The data show about 100,000 clones, about 89% seen once. Sequenced material: peripheral blood. The chain is built from TRBV6-5 and TRBJ2-1; TRBD2 matches at 7 bases. The clonotype originates from a man aged 55-75 years with acute or convalescent COVID-19. The CDR3 spells CASSYAGASYNEQFF. The CDR3 bases are TGTGCCAGCAGTTACGCGGGAGCCTCCTACAATGAGCAGTTCTTC.